The 19 T cell receptor beta chains reported below all come from one sample, sequenced in a study of T-cell reconstitution after alpha-beta-depleted transplantation in children. Unique molecular identifiers were incorporated when the TCRbeta library was constructed. TCRdb reprocessed the PCR reads via MiXCR and lists one record per CDR3 protein. The sample yields 190,000 or so distinct CDR3 sequences, around 6.8% seen once. Sequenced here: PBMCs from the stem cell graft donor, sampled from the stem cell graft. These receptor sequences come from a human donor who donated a stem cell graft to a child with Wiskott-Aldrich syndrome.

The table lists this clonotype with many counts. The chain has TRBV6-5 and TRBJ2-7; either TRBD1 or TRBD2 may fit D (5 bases each). Germline lookup yields CDR1 MNHEY and CDR2 SVGAGI. The CDR3 is 15 residues long. Trimming shortened V by 6 bases and J by 3 bases, and 18 bases separated the two germline ends. The CDR3 sequence is CASRLGWGGGYEQYF. In DNA form, the CDR3 reads TGTGCCAGCAGGTTAGGATGGGGCGGAGGCTACGAGCAGTACTTC.

At least ten counts were recorded for this clonotype. The V gene is TRBV20-1, the J gene TRBJ2-1, with 8 nucleotides matching TRBD2. Trimming at V came to 4 bases and at J to 7 bases, leaving 15 bases not matched to a gene. The CDR3 length is 16 residues. CDR1 and CDR2 from the germline V gene are DFQATT and SNEGSKA (reference sequence). DNA of the CDR3: TGCAGTGCTATCCCTCAGCGGGAGTCACTAGGGAATGAGCAGTTCTTC. The encoded protein is CSAIPQRESLGNEQFF.

The sample holds many counts of this clonotype. The V gene is TRBV12-3 or TRBV12-4, the J gene TRBJ2-2, with no clear D. Between the trimmed V and J ends, which lost 1 base and 6 bases, there was a span of 3 bases. The CDR3 spans 12 residues. In nucleotides, the CDR3 is TGTGCCAGCAGTTTAGGGTCCGGGGAGCTGTTTTTT. Translated: CASSLGSGELFF.

This clonotype was observed a few times. The chain joins TRBV6-5 to TRBJ1-1, with 7 bases lining up with TRBD1. Germline CDR1 and CDR2: MNHEY and SVGAGI. This CDR3 is 17 amino acids long. V shed 4 bases, J shed 0 bases, and the junction held 11 bases outside the gene matches. The CDR3 loop is CASSSISTGVLNTEAFF. For the CDR3, the DNA is TGTGCCAGCAGTTCAATATCTACAGGGGTACTGAACACTGAAGCTTTCTTT.

At least ten counts were recorded for this clonotype. The rearrangement links TRBV7-2 to TRBJ2-1; 7 nucleotides agree with TRBD2. Trimming took 0 bases from V and 7 from J; bases not matched to a gene: 0. Germline V gives CDR1 SGHTA, CDR2 FQGNSA. The CDR3 extends over 13 amino acids. The CDR3, as DNA: TGTGCCAGCAGCTTAGCGGGGGGGAATGAGCAGTTCTTC. It specifies CASSLAGGNEQFF.

The chain carries TRBV6-1 and TRBJ2-5; maybe TRBD2 (5 bases). The CDR3 covers 13 residues. V dropped 8 bases and J dropped 4 bases, with 14 bases sitting between them. Germline V gene sequence: CDR1 MNHNS, CDR2 SASEGT. The CDR3 protein is CASDPGLSETQYF. For the CDR3, the DNA is TGTGCCAGCGATCCAGGACTTTCAGAGACCCAGTACTTC.

This clonotype was counted ten times or more. The rearrangement links TRBV9 to TRBJ2-5, with 7 bases aligning to TRBD2. The junction had 6 bases not matched to a gene; V was cut back by 4 bases and J by 0 bases. Germline V gives CDR1 SGDLS, CDR2 YYNGEE. The CDR3 runs to 15 residues. The CDR3 is CASSPSGGYQETQYF. The CDR3 nucleotides are TGTGCCAGCAGCCCTAGCGGAGGCTACCAAGAGACCCAGTACTTC.

Concerning this clonotype itself: This may be a read error: a much more frequent sequence differs by one nucleotide. This chain connects TRBV14 to TRBJ2-3; 9 nucleotides match TRBD2. V lost 6 bases to trimming and J lost 6 bases; unmatched junction nucleotides: 10. The CDR3 runs 15 residues. Germline V lookup: CDR1 SGHDN, CDR2 FVKESK. The CDR3 region is CASSWLAGKSDTQYF. For the CDR3, the DNA is TGTGCCAGCAGTTGGCTAGCGGGGAAATCTGATACGCAGTATTTT. The full variable domain, its missing parts supplied by reference TRBV14 and TRBJ2-3, is EAGVTQFPSHSVIEKGQTVTLRCDPISGHDNLYWYRRVMGKEIKFLLHFVKESKQDESGMPNNRFLAERTGGTYSTLKVQPAELEDSGVYFCASSWLAGKSDTQYFGPGTRLTVL.

The chain joins TRBV11-2 to TRBJ2-3; 9 nucleotides match TRBD1. Trimming removed 4 bases from V and 4 bases from J; junction bases left unmatched: 3. This CDR3 contains 14 residues. Germline values: CDR1 SGHAT, CDR2 FQNNGV. The DNA of the CDR3 is TGTGCCAGCAGCTATAGACAGGGGGCAGATACGCAGTATTTT. Its translation: CASSYRQGADTQYF.

This clonotype has a handful of counts. V is TRBV18 and J is TRBJ2-7; possible D gene TRBD1, 6 bases. The V end lost 5 bases, the J end lost 2 bases, and 10 bases lay between the germline ends. The CDR3 is 13 amino acids. The V gene's germline CDR1 is KGHSH and CDR2 LQKENI. The DNA for the CDR3 is TGTGCCAGCTCAAATGGACAGACCTACGAGCAGTACTTC. Translated: CASSNGQTYEQYF.

The V call is TRBV30, the J call TRBJ1-1; tentatively, D is TRBD1 (5 bases). This CDR3 is 15 amino acids long. Trimming removed 0 bases from V and 8 bases from J, with 19 bases in between. Per the germline V gene, CDR1 is GTSNPN and CDR2 is SVGIG (reference sequence). The CDR3 reads CAWSVGNWGFAEAFF. In DNA, the CDR3 is TGTGCCTGGAGTGTGGGGAATTGGGGGTTTGCCGAAGCTTTCTTT.

This clonotype was recorded many times. This sequence joins TRBV28 and TRBJ1-2; D perhaps matches TRBD1 (5 bases). The CDR3 contains 13 residues. The germline gives CDR1 MDHEN, CDR2 SYDVKM. The V end lost 8 bases, the J end lost 6 bases, and 16 bases lay between the germline ends. The CDR3 coding sequence is TGTGCCAGCCTACGGCGGGGGGGGGATGGCTACACCTTC. It encodes CASLRRGGDGYTF.

This clonotype was observed many times. The chain combines TRBV6-5 with TRBJ1-1; weak D call: TRBD1 (6 bases). Germline CDR1 reads MNHEY; CDR2 reads SVGAGI. The CDR3 length is 11 residues. The V end lost 6 bases, the J end lost 6 bases, and 8 bases lay between the germline ends. CDR3 loop: CASRTGSEAFF. In DNA form, the CDR3 reads TGTGCCAGCAGGACAGGCTCTGAAGCTTTCTTT.

This clonotype was detected many times. The chain joins TRBV18 to TRBJ1-1; the D gene is possibly TRBD1 (5 bases). Germline assignment: CDR1 KGHSH and CDR2 LQKENI. The CDR3 runs 14 residues. The V end lost 5 bases, the J end lost 2 bases, and 12 bases lay between the germline ends. The CDR3 DNA follows: TGTGCCAGCTCAGTAGACAGCTTCAACACTGAAGCTTTCTTT. This gives the protein CASSVDSFNTEAFF.

This clonotype was detected only a few times. CDR3 amino acids: CSVAGLAGGGNNEQFF. In nucleotides, the CDR3 is TGCAGCGTGGCGGGACTAGCGGGAGGGGGTAACAATGAGCAGTTCTTC. V gene TRBV29-1 combines with J gene TRBJ2-1; 16 positions agree with TRBD2. V dropped 6 bases and J dropped 5; count of bases not matched to a gene: 7. The CDR3 has 16 amino acids. In germline, CDR1 is SQVTM, CDR2 ANQGSEA.

This clonotype has at least ten counts. This sequence joins TRBV29-1 and TRBJ2-7, with D possibly being TRBD1 or TRBD2 (5 bases each). V lost 1 base and J lost 1, with 11 bases in between. This CDR3 has 14 amino acids. Germline assignment: CDR1 SQVTM and CDR2 ANQGSEA. Here the CDR3 DNA reads TGCAGCGTTGAAGCCGGGACCCTTTCCTACGAGCAGTACTTC. Its protein product is CSVEAGTLSYEQYF.

On this clonotype itself: This could be a read error, since a much larger clone is one nucleotide away. The chain links TRBV5-1 to TRBJ2-1; D may match TRBD1 or TRBD2 (5 bases each). The CDR3 is 15 amino acids. The V end was cut by 0 bases, the J end by 8 bases, with 15 bases between. Germline assignment: CDR1 SGHRS and CDR2 YFSETQ. In nucleotides, the CDR3 is TGCGCCAGCAGCTTGGCCGGGGCGGTTGGGGATGAGCAGTTCTTC. This encodes CASSLAGAVGDEQFF.

The chain couples TRBV20-1 to TRBJ1-5; tentative D call: TRBD1 (5 bases). The V end lost 2 bases, the J end lost 3 bases, and 8 bases lay between the germline ends. The germline V gene encodes CDR1 DFQATT and CDR2 SNEGSKA (reference sequence). The CDR3 is made up of 13 amino acids. CDR3 nucleotides: TGCAGTGCTAGAAAGGGGACCAATCAGCCCCAGCATTTT. This sequence encodes CSARKGTNQPQHF.

This clonotype was recorded at least ten times. V gene TRBV12-3 or TRBV12-4 combines with J gene TRBJ2-7; 9 nucleotides align to TRBD2. The ends lost 3 bases at V and 1 base at J; junction bases unmatched: 1. There are 14 residues in the CDR3. The CDR3 DNA reads as TGTGCCAGCAGTTTGCTAGCGGGATCCTACGAGCAGTACTTC. Translation: CASSLLAGSYEQYF.